This T cell receptor (beta chain) is from a study of CD8+CD57+ T cells in acquired aplastic anemia. Turning to this clonotype: One junction end disagrees with the germline gene, perhaps due to a read error.

The germline V gene encodes CDR1 MNHEY and CDR2 SVGAGI. The CDR3 is made up of 13 amino acids. Profiles of TCR beta VDJ and CDR3 were generated from a genomic DNA template. TCRdb ran MiXCR on the reads and lists one entry per CDR3 protein. The table has under 200,000 distinct CDR3 sequences, around 45% seen once; the top ten hold 8.5% to 10%. Sequencing involved patients with CD8+CD57+ cell expansion previously shown by flow cytometry. This receptor was taken from a human donor with aplastic anemia. The chain is built from TRBV6-5 and TRBJ2-7, with D possibly being TRBD2 (6 bases). Sequencing used sorted CD4+, CD8+, or CD8+CD57+ T cells (not recorded which) from PBMCs. CDR3 protein: CASRYLSGYEQYF. In nucleotides, the CDR3 is TGTGCCAGCCGTTATCTTAGCGGCTACGAGCAGTACTTC.